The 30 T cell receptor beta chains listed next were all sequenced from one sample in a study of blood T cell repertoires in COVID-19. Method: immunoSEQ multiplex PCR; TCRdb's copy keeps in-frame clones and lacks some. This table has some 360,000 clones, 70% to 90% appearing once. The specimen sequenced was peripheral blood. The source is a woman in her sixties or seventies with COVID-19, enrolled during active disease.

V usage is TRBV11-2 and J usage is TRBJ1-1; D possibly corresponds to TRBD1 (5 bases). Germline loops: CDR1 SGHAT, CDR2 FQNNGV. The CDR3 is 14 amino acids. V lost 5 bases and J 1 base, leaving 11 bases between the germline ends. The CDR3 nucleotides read TGTGCCAGCAGCCCTTCGGGGGAGAACACTGAAGCTTTCTTT. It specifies CASSPSGENTEAFF.

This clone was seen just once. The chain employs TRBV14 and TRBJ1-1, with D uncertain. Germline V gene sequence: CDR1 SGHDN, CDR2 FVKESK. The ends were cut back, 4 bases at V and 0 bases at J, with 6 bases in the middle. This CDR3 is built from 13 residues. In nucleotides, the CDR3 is TGTGCCAGCAGCCGACTTATGAACACTGAAGCTTTCTTT. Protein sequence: CASSRLMNTEAFF. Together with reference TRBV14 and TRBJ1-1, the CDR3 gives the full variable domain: EAGVTQFPSHSVIEKGQTVTLRCDPISGHDNLYWYRRVMGKEIKFLLHFVKESKQDESGMPNNRFLAERTGGTYSTLKVQPAELEDSGVYFCASSRLMNTEAFFGQGTRLTVV.

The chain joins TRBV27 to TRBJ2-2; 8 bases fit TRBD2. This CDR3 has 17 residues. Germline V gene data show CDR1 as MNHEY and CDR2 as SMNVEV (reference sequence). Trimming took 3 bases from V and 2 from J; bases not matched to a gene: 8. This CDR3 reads CASSFGSGGFNTGELFF. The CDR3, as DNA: TGTGCCAGCAGTTTTGGAAGCGGGGGATTTAACACCGGGGAGCTGTTTTTT.

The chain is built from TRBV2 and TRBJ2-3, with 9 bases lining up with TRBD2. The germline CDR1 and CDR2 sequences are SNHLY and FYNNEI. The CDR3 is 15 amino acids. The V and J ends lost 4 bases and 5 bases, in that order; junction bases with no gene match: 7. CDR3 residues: CASSGLAVIGDTQYF. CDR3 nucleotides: TGTGCCAGCAGTGGACTAGCGGTGATAGGAGATACGCAGTATTTT.

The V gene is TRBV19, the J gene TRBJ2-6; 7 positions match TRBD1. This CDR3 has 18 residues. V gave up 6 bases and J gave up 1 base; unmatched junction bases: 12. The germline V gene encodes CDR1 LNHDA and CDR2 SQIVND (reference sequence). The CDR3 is CASRIWDSAASGANVLTF. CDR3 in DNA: TGTGCCAGTAGGATCTGGGACAGCGCGGCATCTGGGGCCAACGTCCTGACTTTC.

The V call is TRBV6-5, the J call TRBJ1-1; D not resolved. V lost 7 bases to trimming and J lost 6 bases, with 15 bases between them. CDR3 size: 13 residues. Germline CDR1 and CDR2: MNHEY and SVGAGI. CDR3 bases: TGTGCCAGCACCGAGTGGAGGGCGGCTGAAGCTTTCTTT. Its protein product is CASTEWRAAEAFF.

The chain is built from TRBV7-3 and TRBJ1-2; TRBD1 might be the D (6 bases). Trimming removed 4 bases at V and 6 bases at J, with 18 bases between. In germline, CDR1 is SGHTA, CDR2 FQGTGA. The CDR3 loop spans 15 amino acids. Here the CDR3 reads CASSSRGGDNNGYTF. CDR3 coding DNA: TGTGCCAGCAGCTCACGAGGGGGTGACAATAATGGCTACACCTTC.

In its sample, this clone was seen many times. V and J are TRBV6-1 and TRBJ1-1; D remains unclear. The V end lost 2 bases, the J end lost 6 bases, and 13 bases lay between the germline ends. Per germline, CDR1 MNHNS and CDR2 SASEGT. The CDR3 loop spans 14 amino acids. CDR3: CASSEYISGPEAFF. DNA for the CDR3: TGTGCCAGCAGTGAATACATTTCGGGTCCTGAAGCTTTCTTT.

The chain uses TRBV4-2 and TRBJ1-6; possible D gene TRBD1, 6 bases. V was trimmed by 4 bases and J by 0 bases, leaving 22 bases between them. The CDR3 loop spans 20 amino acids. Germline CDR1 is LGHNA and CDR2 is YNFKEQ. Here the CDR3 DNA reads TGTGCCAGCAGCCGCCTACCTGTCACAGGGAGTTACTCCTATAATTCACCCCTCCACTTT. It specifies CASSRLPVTGSYSYNSPLHF.

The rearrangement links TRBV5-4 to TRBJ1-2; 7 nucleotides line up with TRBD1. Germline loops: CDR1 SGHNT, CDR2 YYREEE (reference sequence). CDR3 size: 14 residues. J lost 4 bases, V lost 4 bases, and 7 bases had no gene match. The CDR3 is CASSPRGGFYGYTF. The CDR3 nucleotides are TGTGCCAGCAGCCCTCGAGGGGGCTTCTATGGCTACACCTTC.

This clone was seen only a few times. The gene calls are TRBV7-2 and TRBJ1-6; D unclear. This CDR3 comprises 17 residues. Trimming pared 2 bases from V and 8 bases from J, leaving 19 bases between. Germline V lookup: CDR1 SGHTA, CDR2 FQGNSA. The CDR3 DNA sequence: TGTGCCAGCAGCTTATCCGTTGCACTCGAAGAGGATTCACCCCTCCACTTT. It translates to CASSLSVALEEDSPLHF. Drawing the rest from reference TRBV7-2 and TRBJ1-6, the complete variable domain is GAGVSQSPSNKVTEKGKDVELRCDPISGHTALYWYRQSLGQGLEFLIYFQGNSAPDKSGLPSDRFSAERTGGSVSTLTIQRTQQEDSAVYLCASSLSVALEEDSPLHFGNGTRLTVT.

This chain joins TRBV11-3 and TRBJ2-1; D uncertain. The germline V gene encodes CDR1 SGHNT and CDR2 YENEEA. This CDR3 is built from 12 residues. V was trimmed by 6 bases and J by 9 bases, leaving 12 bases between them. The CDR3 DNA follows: TGTGCCAGCAGAATGGGTAGAGGTGAGCAGTTCTTC. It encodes CASRMGRGEQFF.

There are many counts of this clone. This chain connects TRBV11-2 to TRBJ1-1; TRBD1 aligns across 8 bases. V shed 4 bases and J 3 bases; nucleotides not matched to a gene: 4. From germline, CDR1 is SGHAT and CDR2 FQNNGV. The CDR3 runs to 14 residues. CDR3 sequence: CASSSTGGYTEAFF. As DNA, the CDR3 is TGTGCCAGCAGCTCTACAGGGGGGTACACTGAAGCTTTCTTT.

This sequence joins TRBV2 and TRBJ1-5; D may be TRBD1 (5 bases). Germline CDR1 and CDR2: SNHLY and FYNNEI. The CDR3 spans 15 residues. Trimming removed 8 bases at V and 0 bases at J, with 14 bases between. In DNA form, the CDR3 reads TGTGCCAGCTTCCGACAGCCCTCTAGCAATCAGCCCCAGCATTTT. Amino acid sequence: CASFRQPSSNQPQHF.

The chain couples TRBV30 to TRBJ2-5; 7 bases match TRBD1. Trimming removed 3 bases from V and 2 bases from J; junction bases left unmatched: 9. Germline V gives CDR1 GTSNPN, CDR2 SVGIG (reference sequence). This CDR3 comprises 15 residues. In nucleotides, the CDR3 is TGTGCCTGGAGCGCCTTAGGGACAGCTCAAGAGACCCAGTACTTC. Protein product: CAWSALGTAQETQYF.

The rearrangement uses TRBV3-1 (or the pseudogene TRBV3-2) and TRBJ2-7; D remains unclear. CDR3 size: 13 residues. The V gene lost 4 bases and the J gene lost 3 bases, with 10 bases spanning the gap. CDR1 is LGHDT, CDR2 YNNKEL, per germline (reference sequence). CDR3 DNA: TGTGCCAGCAGCCCGAATGAACTCTACGAGCAGTACTTC. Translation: CASSPNELYEQYF.

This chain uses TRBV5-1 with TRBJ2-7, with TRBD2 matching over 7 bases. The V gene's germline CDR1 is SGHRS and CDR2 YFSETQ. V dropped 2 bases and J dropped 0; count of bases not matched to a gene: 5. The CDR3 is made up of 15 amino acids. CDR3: CASSFLGGGSYEQYF. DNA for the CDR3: TGCGCCAGCAGCTTTTTGGGCGGGGGCTCCTACGAGCAGTACTTC.

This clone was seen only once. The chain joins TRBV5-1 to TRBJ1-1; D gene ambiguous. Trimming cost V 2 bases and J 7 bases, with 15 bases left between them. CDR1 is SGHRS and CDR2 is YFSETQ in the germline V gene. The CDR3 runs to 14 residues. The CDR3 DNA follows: TGCGCCAGCAGCTTCTGGTATGGGGAGGGTGAAGCTTTCTTT. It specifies CASSFWYGEGEAFF.

The CDR3 DNA reads as TGTGCCACCAGCGGGCCGAGATGGACGGGACACTCGAATGAAAAACTGTTTTTT. Amino acid sequence: CATSGPRWTGHSNEKLFF. The chain is built from TRBV15 and TRBJ1-4; a possible D gene is TRBD1 (6 bases). The length of the CDR3 is 18 residues. V lost 5 bases and J 5 bases, leaving 24 bases between the germline ends. The germline gives CDR1 LNHNV, CDR2 YYDKDF (reference sequence).

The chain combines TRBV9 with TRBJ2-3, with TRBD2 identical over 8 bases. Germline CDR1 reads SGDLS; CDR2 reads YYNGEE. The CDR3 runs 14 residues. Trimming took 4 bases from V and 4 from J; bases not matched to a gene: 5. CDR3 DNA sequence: TGTGCCAGCAGCCCGGGGGGGCGGTCAGATACGCAGTATTTT. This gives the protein CASSPGGRSDTQYF.

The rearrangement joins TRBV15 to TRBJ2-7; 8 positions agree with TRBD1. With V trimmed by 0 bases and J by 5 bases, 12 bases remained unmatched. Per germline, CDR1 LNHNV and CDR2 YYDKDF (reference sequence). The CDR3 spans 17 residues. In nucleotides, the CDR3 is TGTGCCACCAGCAGAGATTTTGGATGGACAGGGTCCGACGAGCAGTACTTC. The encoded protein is CATSRDFGWTGSDEQYF.

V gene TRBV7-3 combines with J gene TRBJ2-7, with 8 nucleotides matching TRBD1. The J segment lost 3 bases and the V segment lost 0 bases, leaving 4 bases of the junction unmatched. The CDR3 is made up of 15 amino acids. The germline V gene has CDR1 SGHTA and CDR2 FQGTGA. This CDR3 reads CASSLTHDRGYEQYF. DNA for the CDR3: TGTGCCAGCAGCTTAACACACGACAGGGGCTACGAGCAGTACTTC.

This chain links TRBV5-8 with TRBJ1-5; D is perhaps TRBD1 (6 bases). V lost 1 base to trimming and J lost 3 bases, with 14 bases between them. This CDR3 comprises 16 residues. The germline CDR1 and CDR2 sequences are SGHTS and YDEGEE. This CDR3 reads CASSLSGGADNQPQHF. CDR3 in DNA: TGTGCCAGCAGCTTGTCGGGGGGGGCGGACAATCAGCCCCAGCATTTT.

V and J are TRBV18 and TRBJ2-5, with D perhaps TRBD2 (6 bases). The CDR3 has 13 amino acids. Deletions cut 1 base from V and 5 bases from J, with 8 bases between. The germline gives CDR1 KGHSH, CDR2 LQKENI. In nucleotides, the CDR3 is TGTGCCAGCTCACCACTAGGAGGGGAGACCCAGTACTTC. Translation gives CASSPLGGETQYF.

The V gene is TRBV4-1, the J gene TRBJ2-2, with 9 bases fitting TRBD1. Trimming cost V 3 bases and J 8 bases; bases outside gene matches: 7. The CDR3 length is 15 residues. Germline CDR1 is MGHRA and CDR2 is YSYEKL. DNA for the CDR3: TGCGCCAGCAGCCAGAAAACAGGGGGCCTAGGGGAGCTGTTTTTT. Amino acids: CASSQKTGGLGELFF.

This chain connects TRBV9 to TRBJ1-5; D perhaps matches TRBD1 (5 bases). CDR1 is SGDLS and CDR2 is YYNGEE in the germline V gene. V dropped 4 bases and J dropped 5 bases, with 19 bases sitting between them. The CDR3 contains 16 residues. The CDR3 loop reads CASSLGEGGVDQPQHF. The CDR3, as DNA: TGTGCCAGCAGCCTAGGGGAAGGAGGGGTTGATCAGCCCCAGCATTTT.

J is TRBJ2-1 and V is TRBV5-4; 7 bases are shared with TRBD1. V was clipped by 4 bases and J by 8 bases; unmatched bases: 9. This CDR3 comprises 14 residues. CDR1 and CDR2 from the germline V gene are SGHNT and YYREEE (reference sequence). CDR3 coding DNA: TGTGCCAGCAGCCCGGGACAGACCTGGGATGAGCAGTTCTTC. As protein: CASSPGQTWDEQFF.

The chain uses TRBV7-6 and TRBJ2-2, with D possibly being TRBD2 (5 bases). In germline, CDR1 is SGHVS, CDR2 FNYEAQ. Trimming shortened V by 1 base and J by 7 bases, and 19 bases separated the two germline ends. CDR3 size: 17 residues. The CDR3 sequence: CASSLDRSGRTVGELFF. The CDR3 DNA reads TGTGCCAGCAGCTTAGATCGGTCGGGGAGAACGGTCGGGGAGCTGTTTTTT.

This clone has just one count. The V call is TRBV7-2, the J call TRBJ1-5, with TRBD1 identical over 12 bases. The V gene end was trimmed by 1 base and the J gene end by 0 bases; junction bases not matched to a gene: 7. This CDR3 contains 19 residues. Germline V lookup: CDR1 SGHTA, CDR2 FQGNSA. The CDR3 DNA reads TGTGCCAGCAGCTTAGTGGGGACAGGGGGCCACCTTAGCAATCAGCCCCAGCATTTT. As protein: CASSLVGTGGHLSNQPQHF.

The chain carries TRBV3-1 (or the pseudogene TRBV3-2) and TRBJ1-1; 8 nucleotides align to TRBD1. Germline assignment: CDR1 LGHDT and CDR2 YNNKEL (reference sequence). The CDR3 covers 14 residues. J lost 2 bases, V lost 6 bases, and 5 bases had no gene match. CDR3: CASSVDRDNTEAFF. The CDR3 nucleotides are TGTGCCAGCAGTGTGGACAGGGACAACACTGAAGCTTTCTTT.